What follows is one T cell receptor beta chain and its context. What it recognizes is unknown. Unmatched junction bases numbered 4, after V lost 5 bases and J lost 2 bases. The CDR3 consists of 15 residues. Germline assignment: CDR1 MNHEY and CDR2 SVGAGI. This specimen belongs to a study of persistence of HIV-infected CD4 T cells. This nonspecific control used anti-CD3/anti-CD28 bead stimulation of CD4+ T cells. CD4+ T cells upregulating both CD40 ligand and CD69 were sorted as responding cells. This was the immunoSEQ version 4 assay in survey mode. Assay: immunoSEQ multiplex PCR; the TCRdb copy retains only in-frame clones and omits some. The data show about 45,000 clones, with over 80% seen just once and about 3.1% held by the top ten.

Sequences were derived from CD4+ T cells sorted from PBMCs after roughly 18-hour stimulation, sampled from a patient who received antiretroviral therapy. The rearrangement links TRBV6-5 to TRBJ1-4; 8 nucleotides align to TRBD1. The sequence derives from an adult woman with HIV who was CMV-seropositive. The DNA for the CDR3 is TGTGCCAGCAGTCACCGGGACAGGACTAATGAAAAACTGTTTTTT. This codes for CASSHRDRTNEKLFF.